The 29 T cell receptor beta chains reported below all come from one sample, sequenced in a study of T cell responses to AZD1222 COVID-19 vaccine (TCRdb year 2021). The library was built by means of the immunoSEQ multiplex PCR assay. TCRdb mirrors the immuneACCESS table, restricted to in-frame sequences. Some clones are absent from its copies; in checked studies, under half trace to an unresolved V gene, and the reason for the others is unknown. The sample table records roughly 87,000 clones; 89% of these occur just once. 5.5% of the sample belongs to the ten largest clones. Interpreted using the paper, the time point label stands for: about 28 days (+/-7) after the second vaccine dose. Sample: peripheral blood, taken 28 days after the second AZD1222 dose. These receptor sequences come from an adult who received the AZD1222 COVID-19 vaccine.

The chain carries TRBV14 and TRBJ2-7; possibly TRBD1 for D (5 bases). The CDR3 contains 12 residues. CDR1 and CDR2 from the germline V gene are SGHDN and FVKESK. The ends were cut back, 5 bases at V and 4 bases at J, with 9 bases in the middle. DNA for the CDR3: TGTGCCAGCAGCTCCCGACAGTACGAGCAGTACTTC. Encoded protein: CASSSRQYEQYF.

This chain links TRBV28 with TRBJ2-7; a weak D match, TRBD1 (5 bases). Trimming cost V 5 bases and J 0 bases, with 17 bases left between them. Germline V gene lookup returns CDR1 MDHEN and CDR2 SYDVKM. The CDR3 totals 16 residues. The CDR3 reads CASSPTLGVSSYEQYF. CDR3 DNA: TGTGCCAGCAGTCCTACTTTAGGGGTTTCCTCCTACGAGCAGTACTTC.

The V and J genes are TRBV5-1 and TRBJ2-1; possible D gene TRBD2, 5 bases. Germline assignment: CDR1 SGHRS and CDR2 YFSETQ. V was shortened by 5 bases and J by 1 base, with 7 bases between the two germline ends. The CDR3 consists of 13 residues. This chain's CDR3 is CASRTGSYNEQFF. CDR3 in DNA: TGCGCCAGCAGGACGGGATCCTACAATGAGCAGTTCTTC. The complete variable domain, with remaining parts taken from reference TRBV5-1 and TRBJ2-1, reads KAGVTQTPRYLIKTRGQQVTLSCSPISGHRSVSWYQQTPGQGLQFLFEYFSETQRNKGNFPGRFSGRQFSNSRSEMNVSTLELGDSALYLCASRTGSYNEQFFGPGTRLTVL.

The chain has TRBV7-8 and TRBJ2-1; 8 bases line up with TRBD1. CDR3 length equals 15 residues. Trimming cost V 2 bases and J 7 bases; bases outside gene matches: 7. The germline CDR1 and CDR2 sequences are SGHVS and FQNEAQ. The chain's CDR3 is CASSLRVGDRNEQFF. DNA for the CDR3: TGTGCCAGCAGCTTAAGGGTAGGGGACAGGAATGAGCAGTTCTTC. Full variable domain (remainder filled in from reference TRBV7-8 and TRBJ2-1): GAGVSQSPRYKVAKRGQDVALRCDPISGHVSLFWYQQALGQGPEFLTYFQNEAQLDKSGLPSDRFFAERPEGSVSTLKIQRTQQEDSAVYLCASSLRVGDRNEQFFGPGTRLTVL.

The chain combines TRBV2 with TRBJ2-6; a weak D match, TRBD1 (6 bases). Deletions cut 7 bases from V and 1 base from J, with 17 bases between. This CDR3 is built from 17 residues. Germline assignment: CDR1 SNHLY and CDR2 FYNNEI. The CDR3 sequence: CASMYNWGQSGANVLTF. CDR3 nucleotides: TGTGCCAGCATGTATAACTGGGGGCAATCTGGGGCCAACGTCCTGACTTTC.

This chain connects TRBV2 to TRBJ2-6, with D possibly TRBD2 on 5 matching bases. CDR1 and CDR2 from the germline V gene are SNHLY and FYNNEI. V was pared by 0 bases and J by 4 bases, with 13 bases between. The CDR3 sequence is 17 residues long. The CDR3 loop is CASSEALRGRGANVLTF. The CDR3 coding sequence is TGTGCCAGCAGTGAAGCGCTCAGAGGGCGGGGGGCCAACGTCCTGACTTTC. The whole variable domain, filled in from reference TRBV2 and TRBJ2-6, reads EPEVTQTPSHQVTQMGQEVILRCVPISNHLYFYWYRQILGQKVEFLVSFYNNEISEKSEIFDDQFSVERPDGSNFTLKIRSTKLEDSAMYFCASSEALRGRGANVLTFGAGSRLTVL.

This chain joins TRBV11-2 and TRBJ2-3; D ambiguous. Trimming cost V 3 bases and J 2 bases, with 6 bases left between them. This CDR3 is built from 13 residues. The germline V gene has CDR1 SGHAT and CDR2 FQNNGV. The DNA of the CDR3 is TGTGCCAGCAGCTTTGTTTTCACAGATACGCAGTATTTT. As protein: CASSFVFTDTQYF.

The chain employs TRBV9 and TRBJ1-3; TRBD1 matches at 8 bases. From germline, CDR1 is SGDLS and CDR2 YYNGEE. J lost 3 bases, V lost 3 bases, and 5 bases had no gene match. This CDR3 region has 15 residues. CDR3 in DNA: TGTGCCAGCAGCGCCAGGGACAGGCTTGGAAACACCATATATTTT. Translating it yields CASSARDRLGNTIYF.

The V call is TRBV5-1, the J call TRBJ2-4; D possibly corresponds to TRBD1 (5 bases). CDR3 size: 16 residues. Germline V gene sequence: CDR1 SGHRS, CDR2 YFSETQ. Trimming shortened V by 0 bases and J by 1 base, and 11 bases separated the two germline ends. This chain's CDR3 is CASSLGSPGAKNIQYF. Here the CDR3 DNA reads TGCGCCAGCAGCTTGGGCAGCCCAGGGGCCAAAAACATTCAGTACTTC.

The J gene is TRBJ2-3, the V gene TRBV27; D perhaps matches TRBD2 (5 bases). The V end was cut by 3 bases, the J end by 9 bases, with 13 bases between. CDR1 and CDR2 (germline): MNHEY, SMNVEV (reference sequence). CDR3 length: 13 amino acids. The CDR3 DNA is TGTGCCAGCAGTTTGGGGTCGGGGTTGACGCAGTATTTT. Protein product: CASSLGSGLTQYF.

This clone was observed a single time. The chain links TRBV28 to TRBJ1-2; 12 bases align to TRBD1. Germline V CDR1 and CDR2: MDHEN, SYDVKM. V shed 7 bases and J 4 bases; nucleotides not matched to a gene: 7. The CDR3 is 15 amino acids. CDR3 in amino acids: CASTGDRGLGYGYTF. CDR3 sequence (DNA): TGTGCCAGCACCGGGGACAGGGGGCTTGGCTATGGCTACACCTTC.

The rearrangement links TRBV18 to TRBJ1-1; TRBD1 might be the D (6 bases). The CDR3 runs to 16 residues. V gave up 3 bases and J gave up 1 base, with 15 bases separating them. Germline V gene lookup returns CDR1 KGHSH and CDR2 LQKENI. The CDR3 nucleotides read TGTGCCAGCTCACCGGGAAAGGGGGAAGGGAACACTGAAGCTTTCTTT. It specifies CASSPGKGEGNTEAFF.

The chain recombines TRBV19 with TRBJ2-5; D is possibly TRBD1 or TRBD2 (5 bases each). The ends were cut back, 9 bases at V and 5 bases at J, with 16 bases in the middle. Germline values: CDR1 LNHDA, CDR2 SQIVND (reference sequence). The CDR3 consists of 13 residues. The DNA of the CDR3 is TGTGCCAGCAGACGGGACGGCGGGGAGACCCAGTACTTC. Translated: CASRRDGGETQYF. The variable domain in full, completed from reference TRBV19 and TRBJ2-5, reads DGGITQSPKYLFRKEGQNVTLSCEQNLNHDAMYWYRQDPGQGLRLIYYSQIVNDFQKGDIAEGYSVSREKKESFPLTVTSAQKNPTAFYLCASRRDGGETQYFGPGTRLLVL.

The CDR3 DNA follows: TGTGCCAGCAAGTTAAGTCGGGACAGACACTACAATGAGCAGTTCTTC. This encodes CASKLSRDRHYNEQFF. The gene calls are TRBV11-2 and TRBJ2-1, with 7 bases identical to TRBD1. The length of the CDR3 is 16 residues. The V and J ends lost 7 bases and 3 bases, in that order; junction bases with no gene match: 12. In germline, CDR1 is SGHAT, CDR2 FQNNGV.

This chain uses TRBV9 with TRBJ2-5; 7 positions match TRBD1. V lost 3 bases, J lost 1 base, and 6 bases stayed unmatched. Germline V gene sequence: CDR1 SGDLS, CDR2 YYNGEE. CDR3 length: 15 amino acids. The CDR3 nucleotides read TGTGCCAGCAGCGCAGGGACAGAAATCCAAGAGACCCAGTACTTC. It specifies CASSAGTEIQETQYF.

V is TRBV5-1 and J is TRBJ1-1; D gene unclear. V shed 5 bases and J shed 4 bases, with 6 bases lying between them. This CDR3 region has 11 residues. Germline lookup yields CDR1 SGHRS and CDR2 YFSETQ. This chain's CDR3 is CASRYSTEAFF. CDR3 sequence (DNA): TGCGCCAGCAGGTACAGCACTGAAGCTTTCTTT.

The CDR3 here is CASSEYGRGYLNTEAFF. The CDR3, as DNA: TGTGCCAGCAGTGAATACGGCAGGGGTTACTTGAACACTGAAGCTTTCTTT. The V gene is TRBV25-1, the J gene TRBJ1-1, with D maybe TRBD1 (6 bases). Germline V gene sequence: CDR1 MGHDK, CDR2 SYGVNS. The ends were cut back, 0 bases at V and 0 bases at J, with 14 bases in the middle. CDR3 length: 17 residues.

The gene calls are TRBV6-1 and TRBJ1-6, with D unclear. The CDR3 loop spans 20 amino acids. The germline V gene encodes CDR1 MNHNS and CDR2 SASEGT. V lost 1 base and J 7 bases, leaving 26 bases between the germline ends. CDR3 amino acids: CASSEGQLFLSSNPNSPLHF. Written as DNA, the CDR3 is TGTGCCAGCAGTGAAGGCCAACTCTTTTTATCGTCGAACCCAAATTCACCCCTCCACTTT.

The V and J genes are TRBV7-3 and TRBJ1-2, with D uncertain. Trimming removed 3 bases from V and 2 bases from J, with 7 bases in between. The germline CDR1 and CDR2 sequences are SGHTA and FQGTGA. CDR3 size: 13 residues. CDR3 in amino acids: CASSFGPNYGYTF. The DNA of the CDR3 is TGTGCCAGCAGCTTCGGACCGAACTATGGCTACACCTTC.

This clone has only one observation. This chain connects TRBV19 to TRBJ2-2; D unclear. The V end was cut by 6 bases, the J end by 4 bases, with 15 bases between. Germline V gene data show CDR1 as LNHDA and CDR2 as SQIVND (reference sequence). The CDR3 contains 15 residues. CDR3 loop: CASSRLGRSTGELFF. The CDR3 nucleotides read TGTGCCAGTAGCCGGCTGGGCCGTAGCACCGGGGAGCTGTTTTTT.

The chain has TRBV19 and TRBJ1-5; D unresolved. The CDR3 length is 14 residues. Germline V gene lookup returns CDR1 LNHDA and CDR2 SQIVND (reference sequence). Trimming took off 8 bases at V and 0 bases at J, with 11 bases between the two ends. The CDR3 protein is CASDRSYSNQPQHF. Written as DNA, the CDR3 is TGTGCCAGTGACCGATCTTATAGCAATCAGCCCCAGCATTTT.

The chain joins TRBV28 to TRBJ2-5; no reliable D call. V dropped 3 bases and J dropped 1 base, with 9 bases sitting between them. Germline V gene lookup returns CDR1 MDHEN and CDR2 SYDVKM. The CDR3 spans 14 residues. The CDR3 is CASSFSRSQETQYF. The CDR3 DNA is TGTGCCAGCAGTTTTTCAAGGTCCCAAGAGACCCAGTACTTC. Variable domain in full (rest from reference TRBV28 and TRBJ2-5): DVKVTQSSRYLVKRTGEKVFLECVQDMDHENMFWYRQDPGLGLRLIYFSYDVKMKEKGDIPEGYSVSREKKERFSLILESASTNQTSMYLCASSFSRSQETQYFGPGTRLLVL.

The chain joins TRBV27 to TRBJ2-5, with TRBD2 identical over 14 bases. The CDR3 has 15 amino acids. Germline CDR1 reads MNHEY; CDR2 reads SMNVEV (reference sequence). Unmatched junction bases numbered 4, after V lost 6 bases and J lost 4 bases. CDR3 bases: TGTGCCAGCAGCGGGACTAGCGGGGGCGGAGAGACCCAGTACTTC. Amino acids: CASSGTSGGGETQYF.

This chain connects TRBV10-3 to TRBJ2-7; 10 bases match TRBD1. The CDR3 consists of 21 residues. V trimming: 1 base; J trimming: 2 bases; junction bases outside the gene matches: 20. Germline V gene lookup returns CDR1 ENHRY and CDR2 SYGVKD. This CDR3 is CAISELSAVDRGLDATYEQYF. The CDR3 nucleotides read TGTGCCATCAGTGAGTTGTCAGCGGTAGACAGGGGGCTTGATGCAACCTACGAGCAGTACTTC.

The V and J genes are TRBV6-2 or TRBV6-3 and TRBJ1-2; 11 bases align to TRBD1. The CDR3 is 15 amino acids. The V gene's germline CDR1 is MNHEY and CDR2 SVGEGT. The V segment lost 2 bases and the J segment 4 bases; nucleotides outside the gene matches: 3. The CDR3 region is CASSYGGTGGYGYTF. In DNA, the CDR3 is TGTGCCAGCAGTTACGGCGGGACAGGGGGCTATGGCTACACCTTC.

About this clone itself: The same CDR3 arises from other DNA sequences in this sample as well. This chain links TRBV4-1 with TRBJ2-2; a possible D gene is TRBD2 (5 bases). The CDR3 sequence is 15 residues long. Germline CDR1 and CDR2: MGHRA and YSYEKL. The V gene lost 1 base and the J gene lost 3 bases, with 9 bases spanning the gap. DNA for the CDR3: TGCGCCAGCAGCCAAGGAGGGTCGGACACCGGGGAGCTGTTTTTT. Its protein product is CASSQGGSDTGELFF.

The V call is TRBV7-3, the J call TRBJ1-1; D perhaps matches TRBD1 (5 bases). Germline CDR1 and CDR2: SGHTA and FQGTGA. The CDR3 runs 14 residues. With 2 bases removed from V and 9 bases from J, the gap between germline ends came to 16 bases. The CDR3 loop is CASSLVGGVEQAFF. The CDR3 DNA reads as TGTGCCAGCAGCTTAGTTGGGGGGGTCGAGCAAGCTTTCTTT.

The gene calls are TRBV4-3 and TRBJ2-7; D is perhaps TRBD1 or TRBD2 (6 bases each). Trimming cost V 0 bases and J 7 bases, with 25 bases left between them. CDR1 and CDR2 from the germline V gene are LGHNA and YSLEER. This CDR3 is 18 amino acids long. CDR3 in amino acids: CASSQESRLGHQGGEQYF. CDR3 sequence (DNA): TGCGCCAGCAGCCAAGAATCCCGCTTGGGACACCAAGGAGGGGAGCAGTACTTC.

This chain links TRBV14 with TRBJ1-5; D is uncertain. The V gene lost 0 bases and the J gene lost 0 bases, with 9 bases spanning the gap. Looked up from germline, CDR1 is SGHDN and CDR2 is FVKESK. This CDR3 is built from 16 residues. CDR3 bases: TGTGCCAGCAGCCAAGAAAGTATGATTAGCAATCAGCCCCAGCATTTT. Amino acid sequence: CASSQESMISNQPQHF.